This TCR beta chain was profiled in a study of shared clonotypes between healthy human individuals. Turning to the study itself: A donor's plate count was three for CD4 naive and three for CD4 memory; CD8 naive had two and CD8 memory one.

The table came from immunoSEQ multiplex PCR; TCRdb's copy has only in-frame clones and leaves some out. Of about 1 million clones listed, roughly 80% were seen once; the top ten hold 1.4% to 1.5%. Germline CDR1 reads SGDLS; CDR2 reads YYNGEE. V lost 3 bases and J lost 0; bases outside the gene matches: 8. CDR3 length equals 17 residues. The rearrangement joins TRBV9 to TRBJ2-2, with 7 bases aligning to TRBD1. The sample was memory CD4+ T cells sorted from blood. Indicated subset: CD45RA-negative fraction. The clonotype comes from a man in his late teens or twenties in good health. The CDR3, as DNA: TGTGCCAGCAGCGGGGGCAGGGGGAAGGCGAACACCGGGGAGCTGTTTTTT. Translating gives CASSGGRGKANTGELFF. Supplemented by reference TRBV9 and TRBJ2-2, the full variable domain reads DSGVTQTPKHLITATGQRVTLRCSPRSGDLSVYWYQQSLDQGLQFLIQYYNGEERAKGNILERFSAQQFPDLHSELNLSSLELGDSALYFCASSGGRGKANTGELFFGEGSRLTVL.